The sequence of this T cell receptor (beta chain) was determined in a study of identical twins. Each cDNA held unique molecular identifiers, and template switching gave it a universal primer site. Each CDR3 protein gets one entry after TCRdb re-called the 5' RACE reads with MiXCR. The profile covers about 330,000 distinct CDR3 sequences, with roughly an eighth appearing a single time and more than 6% taken by the ten largest. Only healthy Caucasians were included as donors. Regarding the study as a whole: Low generation probability was overrepresented in out-of-frame alpha sequences shared by twins.

Germline CDR1 and CDR2: MGHRA and YSYEKL. The CDR3 sequence is 17 residues long. Trimming took 4 bases from V and 6 from J, leaving 22 bases between them. Notes on this clonotype: The antigen remains unidentified.

These data were also filed under a second study, of yellow fever vaccine responses in identical twins. This second report adds: Reportedly, the response of twins' T cells to the vaccine seemed partly convergent, partly personalized.

Source material: CD8+ T cells sorted from blood. The TCR originated in a woman in her late teens or twenties in good health. This chain joins TRBV4-1 and TRBJ2-1; a weak D match, TRBD2 (5 bases). Here the CDR3 reads CASSPFGGSGARNEQFF. The CDR3 bases are TGCGCCAGCAGCCCTTTTGGTGGGAGTGGCGCCCGCAATGAGCAGTTCTTC.